Below, 22 T cell receptor beta chains from the same sample are listed, as sequenced in a study of blood T cell repertoires in COVID-19. The table came from immunoSEQ multiplex PCR; TCRdb's copy has only in-frame clones and leaves some out. Of around 120,000 clones listed, 75% to 90% are singletons. The sequenced sample was peripheral blood. These receptors originate from a human donor in a cohort sampled during active COVID-19.

This clone has more than one count but fewer than ten. This chain joins TRBV18 and TRBJ2-5, with D possibly being TRBD2 (5 bases). Germline CDR1 and CDR2: KGHSH and LQKENI. CDR3 size: 13 residues. Trimming took 3 bases from V and 1 from J, leaving 6 bases between them. Here the CDR3 reads CASSPRAQETQYF. In DNA, the CDR3 is TGTGCCAGCTCACCGAGGGCCCAAGAGACCCAGTACTTC. The full variable domain, rest sourced from reference TRBV18 and TRBJ2-5, is NAGVMQNPRHLVRRRGQEARLRCSPMKGHSHVYWYRQLPEEGLKFMVYLQKENIIDESGMPKERFSAEFPKEGPSILRIQQVVRGDSAAYFCASSPRAQETQYFGPGTRLLVL.

The V and J genes are TRBV5-8 and TRBJ2-5; 14 positions match TRBD2. The V gene end was trimmed by 4 bases and the J gene end by 1 base; junction bases not matched to a gene: 9. The germline gives CDR1 SGHTS, CDR2 YDEGEE. The length of the CDR3 is 18 residues. For the CDR3, the DNA is TGTGCCAGCAGCCTCGGACTAGCGGGAGGCTTTATCCAAGAGACCCAGTACTTC. Protein: CASSLGLAGGFIQETQYF.

This clone was counted between two and nine times. The rearrangement joins TRBV7-8 to TRBJ1-2; a possible D gene is TRBD1 (5 bases). Trimming removed 4 bases from V and 3 bases from J, with 12 bases in between. CDR3 size: 14 residues. CDR1 and CDR2 from the germline V gene are SGHVS and FQNEAQ. The CDR3 here is CASSSTASYYGYTF. As DNA, the CDR3 is TGTGCCAGCAGCTCGACAGCCTCCTACTATGGCTACACCTTC.

V is TRBV3-1 (or the pseudogene TRBV3-2) and J is TRBJ2-1; TRBD2 aligns across 9 bases. V shed 5 bases and J 15 bases; nucleotides not matched to a gene: 5. The CDR3 is 11 residues long. Germline V gives CDR1 LGHDT, CDR2 YNNKEL (reference sequence). CDR3 in amino acids: CASSIAGERFF. Written as DNA, the CDR3 is TGTGCCAGCAGCATAGCGGGAGAACGGTTCTTC.

The genes are TRBV27 and TRBJ1-2; D is possibly TRBD1 (6 bases). The CDR3 extends over 15 amino acids. Germline V gene lookup returns CDR1 MNHEY and CDR2 SMNVEV (reference sequence). V shed 6 bases and J shed 0 bases, with 14 bases lying between them. CDR3: CASRDPTGSNYGYTF. The CDR3 bases are TGTGCCAGCAGGGATCCGACAGGCTCTAACTATGGCTACACCTTC.

The chain has TRBV7-5 and TRBJ2-1; the tabulated D call, TRBD2, remains unverified against the DNA. TRBV7-5 corresponds to a pseudogene. The CDR3 loop spans 17 amino acids. The CDR3 loop reads CVRSLKRSPTTYNEQFF. The CDR3 coding sequence is TGTGTCAGAAGCTTAAAGCGGAGTCCTACTACCTACAATGAGCAGTTCTTC.

The genes are TRBV14 and TRBJ2-7; the D is unclear. V lost 7 bases, J lost 0 bases, and 16 bases lay in between. The germline gives CDR1 SGHDN, CDR2 FVKESK. This CDR3 is built from 15 residues. The CDR3 loop is CASTPRLALSYEQYF. In DNA form, the CDR3 reads TGTGCCAGCACGCCCAGATTAGCCCTCTCCTACGAGCAGTACTTC.

The CDR3 bases are TGTGCCAGCAGCCAAGATCGGGACAGGGGTGGCTACACCTTC. It yields the protein CASSQDRDRGGYTF. This chain joins TRBV3-1 (or the pseudogene TRBV3-2) and TRBJ1-2, with 10 bases aligning to TRBD1. There are 14 residues in the CDR3. J lost 7 bases, V lost 0 bases, and 2 bases had no gene match. Germline-derived CDR1 and CDR2 are LGHDT and YNNKEL (reference sequence).

The chain couples TRBV5-4 to TRBJ1-5, with 9 bases fitting TRBD1. V shed 2 bases and J 1 base; nucleotides not matched to a gene: 4. Looked up from germline, CDR1 is SGHNT and CDR2 is YYREEE (reference sequence). This CDR3 is 16 amino acids long. CDR3 residues: CASSLRQGGSNQPQHF. The CDR3, as DNA: TGTGCCAGCAGCTTACGACAGGGGGGGAGCAATCAGCCCCAGCATTTT.

The rearrangement joins TRBV7-8 to TRBJ2-7; 7 bases agree with TRBD1. J was trimmed by 0 bases and V by 1 base; bases with no gene match: 6. This CDR3 contains 16 residues. From germline, CDR1 is SGHVS and CDR2 FQNEAQ. The CDR3 DNA follows: TGTGCCAGCAGCTTAGTGGACAGGTTCTACTCCTACGAGCAGTACTTC. Translating it yields CASSLVDRFYSYEQYF.

The V call is TRBV6-2 or TRBV6-3, the J call TRBJ2-7; D might be TRBD2 (5 bases). The CDR3 has 14 amino acids. The V gene's germline CDR1 is MNHEY and CDR2 SVGEGT. The germline V and J ends were trimmed by 5 bases and 2 bases, with 13 bases remaining between them. The CDR3 sequence: CASSLLAITYEQYF. CDR3 sequence (DNA): TGTGCCAGCAGTCTTTTAGCGATCACCTACGAGCAGTACTTC.

V usage is TRBV6-5 and J usage is TRBJ1-2, with 8 bases lining up with TRBD1. Losses at the gene ends were 7 bases for V and 0 bases for J; bases not matched to a gene: 7. The CDR3 totals 15 residues. From germline, CDR1 is MNHEY and CDR2 SVGAGI. The CDR3 loop is CASNPRGPANYGYTF. The CDR3 DNA is TGTGCCAGCAATCCCAGGGGGCCAGCTAACTATGGCTACACCTTC.

This clone was observed a handful of times. The chain carries TRBV19 and TRBJ2-1, with a possible D match to TRBD2 (5 bases). This CDR3 has 16 residues. Per the germline V gene, CDR1 is LNHDA and CDR2 is SQIVND (reference sequence). V shed 4 bases and J shed 5 bases, with 18 bases lying between them. The CDR3 nucleotides read TGTGCCAGTAGTAAAGCGGCAGGACGGGCCGACAATGAGCAGTTCTTC. Translated, it gives CASSKAAGRADNEQFF.

In its sample, this clone was seen a few times. The chain carries TRBV7-9 and TRBJ2-7; weak D call: TRBD2 (5 bases). Germline CDR1 SEHNR, CDR2 FQNEAQ (reference sequence). CDR3 length: 15 amino acids. Trimming stripped 2 bases from V and 1 base from J, with 12 bases between. In nucleotides, the CDR3 is TGTGCCAGCAGCTTAACGGAGGTACTGTCCTACGAGCAGTACTTC. It translates to CASSLTEVLSYEQYF.

The V gene is TRBV3-1 (or the pseudogene TRBV3-2), the J gene TRBJ1-1; D gene ambiguous. The CDR3 spans 15 residues. CDR1 LGHDT and CDR2 YNNKEL come from the germline V gene (reference sequence). The germline V and J ends were trimmed by 4 bases and 5 bases, with 17 bases remaining between them. CDR3 nucleotides: TGTGCCAGCAGCCTCGAGGGCACGGCCGGAACTGAAGCTTTCTTT. It encodes CASSLEGTAGTEAFF.

The J gene is TRBJ2-3, the V gene TRBV4-1, with 7 bases matching TRBD1. The CDR3 consists of 17 residues. CDR1 and CDR2 (germline): MGHRA, YSYEKL. V was pared by 4 bases and J by 2 bases, with 12 bases of the junction left unmatched. The CDR3 loop reads CASSLSTGRSFTDTQYF. CDR3 sequence (DNA): TGCGCCAGCAGCCTCTCGACAGGGAGAAGTTTCACAGATACGCAGTATTTT.

The chain employs TRBV28 and TRBJ2-3, with 9 bases that match TRBD2. CDR3 length: 15 amino acids. Losses at the gene ends were 7 bases for V and 2 bases for J; bases not matched to a gene: 7. The germline V gene encodes CDR1 MDHEN and CDR2 SYDVKM. The CDR3 region has the DNA TGTGCCAGCATCCGGCTAGCGGGACCCACAGATACGCAGTATTTT. Its translation is CASIRLAGPTDTQYF.

The chain recombines TRBV15 with TRBJ1-3, with a weak D call TRBD1 (6 bases). The CDR3 runs to 14 residues. Trimming took 2 bases from V and 4 from J, leaving 9 bases between them. Germline V gene data show CDR1 as LNHNV and CDR2 as YYDKDF (reference sequence). The CDR3 bases are TGTGCCACCAGCAGAAATGACAGGGGAAACACCATATATTTT. Its protein is CATSRNDRGNTIYF.

This chain joins TRBV28 and TRBJ2-7, with TRBD2 identical over 11 bases. The V gene's germline CDR1 is MDHEN and CDR2 SYDVKM. CDR3 length: 13 amino acids. Trimming took 7 bases from V and 5 from J; bases not matched to a gene: 4. CDR3 protein: CASTGLAGDEQYF. The CDR3 region has the DNA TGTGCCAGCACCGGACTAGCGGGCGACGAGCAGTACTTC.

This clone was observed once. V gene TRBV7-8 combines with J gene TRBJ1-1; 9 bases agree with TRBD1. The CDR3 spans 18 residues. The trim removed 2 bases at V and 2 bases at J, leaving 12 bases unmatched. CDR1 and CDR2 from the germline V gene are SGHVS and FQNEAQ. The CDR3 DNA reads TGTGCCAGCAGCTTACTGGGACAGGGCCCAGGGATCAACACTGAAGCTTTCTTT. It encodes CASSLLGQGPGINTEAFF. The complete variable domain, with remaining parts taken from reference TRBV7-8 and TRBJ1-1, reads GAGVSQSPRYKVAKRGQDVALRCDPISGHVSLFWYQQALGQGPEFLTYFQNEAQLDKSGLPSDRFFAERPEGSVSTLKIQRTQQEDSAVYLCASSLLGQGPGINTEAFFGQGTRLTVV.

The chain is built from TRBV27 and TRBJ1-5, with D tentatively TRBD1 (5 bases). Germline CDR1 MNHEY, CDR2 SMNVEV (reference sequence). This CDR3 has 14 residues. V dropped 0 bases and J dropped 9 bases, with 12 bases sitting between them. The CDR3 DNA reads TGTGCCAGCAGTTTATCGATAAGGGGTGGGCCCCAGCATTTT. Amino acids: CASSLSIRGGPQHF.

The chain couples TRBV5-1 to TRBJ1-1; D is ambiguous. Per the germline V gene, CDR1 is SGHRS and CDR2 is YFSETQ. V dropped 1 base and J dropped 3 bases, with 7 bases sitting between them. CDR3 length equals 13 residues. The CDR3 protein is CASSLHPDTEAFF. CDR3 bases: TGCGCCAGCAGCTTGCACCCGGACACTGAAGCTTTCTTT. The variable domain in full, completed from reference TRBV5-1 and TRBJ1-1, reads KAGVTQTPRYLIKTRGQQVTLSCSPISGHRSVSWYQQTPGQGLQFLFEYFSETQRNKGNFPGRFSGRQFSNSRSEMNVSTLELGDSALYLCASSLHPDTEAFFGQGTRLTVV.